Presented here are 8 T cell receptor beta chains from one specimen sequenced in a study of cytomegalovirus exposure and HLA in healthy donors. Primers included in the PCR were 60 Vbeta and 13 Jbeta primers. Here immunoSEQ multiplex PCR was the method, and the copy in TCRdb shows in-frame clones only, minus some. The sample holds about 160,000 clones, around three quarters seen once. Source material: PBMCs. These receptor sequences come from a woman aged 40-49 years in good health and CMV-seronegative.

CDR3 residues: CASSQEVGLAGEFTDTQYF. The CDR3, as DNA: TGCGCCAGCAGCCAAGAGGTGGGACTAGCGGGAGAGTTCACAGATACGCAGTATTTT. The chain carries TRBV4-1 and TRBJ2-3; 14 bases map to TRBD2. The CDR3 sequence is 19 residues long. J was trimmed by 2 bases and V by 0 bases; bases with no gene match: 7. Per the germline V gene, CDR1 is MGHRA and CDR2 is YSYEKL.

The genes are TRBV7-8 and TRBJ1-1, with D maybe TRBD1 (5 bases). The CDR3 runs to 14 residues. Trimming stripped 5 bases from V and 1 base from J, with 11 bases between. Germline lookup yields CDR1 SGHVS and CDR2 FQNEAQ. The CDR3 sequence: CASSTFGQNTEAFF. CDR3 nucleotides: TGTGCCAGCAGCACGTTCGGACAGAACACTGAAGCTTTCTTT.

V usage is TRBV6-5 and J usage is TRBJ2-2; D is undetermined. Germline V gene lookup returns CDR1 MNHEY and CDR2 SVGAGI. The CDR3 loop spans 14 amino acids. The V end lost 5 bases, the J end lost 8 bases, and 15 bases lay between the germline ends. The CDR3 sequence is CASSHQIMAGELFF. CDR3 nucleotide sequence: TGTGCCAGCAGTCACCAAATCATGGCTGGGGAGCTGTTTTTT.

The chain couples TRBV2 to TRBJ1-1; 7 bases fit TRBD1. This CDR3 is 14 amino acids long. Germline trimming cut 6 bases from V and 2 bases from J; bases unmatched to any gene: 6. Germline assignment: CDR1 SNHLY and CDR2 FYNNEI. The CDR3 DNA follows: TGTGCCAGCAGATCGAGGACAGGAAACACTGAAGCTTTCTTT. It translates to CASRSRTGNTEAFF.

The rearrangement joins TRBV4-2 to TRBJ2-3; 15 bases agree with TRBD2. The V and J ends lost 4 bases and 4 bases, in that order; junction bases with no gene match: 3. Germline lookup yields CDR1 LGHNA and CDR2 YNFKEQ. The CDR3 consists of 16 residues. CDR3 in amino acids: CASSPGLAGGPDTQYF. The CDR3 bases are TGTGCCAGCAGCCCCGGACTAGCGGGAGGGCCAGATACGCAGTATTTT.

This chain uses TRBV29-1 with TRBJ2-1; a possible D gene is TRBD1 (6 bases). The germline V gene has CDR1 SQVTM and CDR2 ANQGSEA. Trimming took off 6 bases at V and 6 bases at J, with 12 bases between the two ends. The CDR3 runs to 12 residues. The CDR3 coding sequence is TGCAGCGTGGGGGCTAGCTCCAATGAGCAGTTCTTC. Its protein is CSVGASSNEQFF.

This chain's CDR3 is CASSPGTGAYEQYF. CDR3 in DNA: TGTGCCAGCAGCCCCGGGACAGGAGCCTACGAGCAGTACTTC. J is TRBJ2-7 and V is TRBV11-1, with 8 bases that match TRBD1. CDR1 is SGHAT, CDR2 FQDESV, per germline (reference sequence). The CDR3 has 14 amino acids. With V trimmed by 5 bases and J by 2 bases, 5 bases remained unmatched.

The V gene is TRBV5-1, the J gene TRBJ2-7, with 7 bases aligning to TRBD1. The CDR3 length is 15 residues. Germline lookup yields CDR1 SGHRS and CDR2 YFSETQ. V was pared by 3 bases and J by 0 bases, with 6 bases of the junction left unmatched. The DNA for the CDR3 is TGCGCCAGCAGCTCGCCGGGACAGAACTCCTACGAGCAGTACTTC. It is translated as CASSSPGQNSYEQYF.